This T cell receptor (beta chain) was retrieved from a study of cytomegalovirus exposure and HLA in healthy donors. Whole-study findings and limits: While the bulk of TCR sequences proved rare, some public TCRs turned up in many donors. A classifier reportedly called cytomegalovirus status with high sensitivity and specificity.

Donors were drawn from the roughly 130-subject validation cohort, separate from the 666-subject first cohort. CDR3 size: 17 residues. Germline V gene lookup returns CDR1 MNHEY and CDR2 SMNVEV (reference sequence). The trim removed 2 bases at V and 3 bases at J, leaving 4 bases unmatched. Generated by immunoSEQ multiplex PCR, the TCRdb table keeps only in-frame clones and is missing some. This table holds about 150,000 clones, about 91% found once. In regard to this clone: Its antigen remains unknown.

Sequencing input: PBMCs. The TCR sequence derives from a man in his late teens or twenties in good health and CMV-seropositive. The chain uses TRBV27 and TRBJ2-2; 12 bases are shared with TRBD2. The CDR3 reads CASSLLAGGPDTGELFF. CDR3 coding DNA: TGTGCCAGCAGTTTACTAGCGGGAGGGCCCGACACCGGGGAGCTGTTTTTT.